This is a list of T cell receptor beta chains from one sample in a study of shared clonotypes between healthy human individuals. Generated by immunoSEQ multiplex PCR, the TCRdb table keeps only in-frame clones and is missing some. The table shows about 560,000 clones, with roughly four fifths occurring only once. Sequencing used PBMCs. The receptors were gathered from a woman aged 40 to 50 in good health. Some clones in this sample may be carry-over from other donors' samples. CDR3s include the opening cysteine and the closing phenylalanine or tryptophan. D genes are given only for firm matches. Clone size, where shown, is once, few, many, or a class for clones that have expanded.

>TRBJ2-5|-|TRBV5-4|-|16
CASSLPGGLAVETRYF
TGTGCCAGCAGCTTGCCAGGGGGGCTAGCGGTAGAGACCCGGTACTTC
>TRBJ1-4|-|TRBV6-1|few|14
CASSEGSFNEKLFF
TGTGCCAGCAGTGAGGGGAGTTTTAATGAAAAACTGTTTTTT
>TRBJ2-1|TRBD2|TRBV4-3|-|17
CASSLLGLAGAYNEQFF
TGCGCCAGCAGTCTCCTCGGACTAGCGGGGGCTTACAATGAGCAGTTCTTC
>TRBJ2-7|TRBD2|TRBV5-1|-|16
CASSSTGTSVSYEQYF
TGCGCCAGCAGCTCTACCGGGACTAGCGTCTCCTACGAGCAGTACTTC
>TRBJ2-1|-|TRBV28|-|16
CASSPPGMVLGNEQFF
TGTGCCAGCAGTCCCCCAGGGATGGTCCTGGGGAATGAGCAGTTCTTC
>TRBJ2-5|-|TRBV11-2|-|16
CASSLGTPGRQETQYF
TGTGCCAGCAGCTTAGGGACACCGGGACGCCAAGAGACCCAGTACTTC
>TRBJ2-2|-|TRBV10-3|-|14
CATLDGLVTGELFF
TGTGCCACCCTGGATGGGCTGGTTACCGGGGAGCTGTTTTTT
>TRBJ2-5|TRBD2|TRBV4-1|-|15
CASRRTSGVQETQYF
TGCGCCAGCAGGAGGACTAGCGGAGTCCAAGAGACCCAGTACTTC
>TRBJ2-1|-|TRBV5-1|-|13
CASSAGIATLQFF
TGCGCCAGCAGCGCGGGGATCGCTACTTTGCAGTTCTTC
>TRBJ2-3|TRBD2|TRBV11-2|-|18
CASSPRLAGVTYTDTQYF
TGTGCCAGCAGCCCCCGACTAGCGGGAGTGACTTACACAGATACGCAGTATTTT
>TRBJ2-1|TRBD2|TRBV9|-|18
CASSVRWGTRDIDNEQFF
TGTGCCAGCAGCGTAAGGTGGGGGACTAGGGACATAGACAATGAGCAGTTCTTC
>TRBJ2-5|TRBD1|TRBV18|many|14
CASARDRGQETQYF
TGTGCCAGCGCCCGGGACAGGGGGCAAGAGACCCAGTACTTC
>TRBJ2-1|TRBD2|TRBV5-8|-|15
CASSWGTSGFNEQFF
TGTGCCAGCAGCTGGGGGACTAGCGGATTCAATGAGCAGTTCTTC
>TRBJ1-3|-|TRBV4-2|-|16
CASSQDLRGSGNTIYF
TGTGCCAGCAGCCAAGATCTTCGGGGGTCTGGAAACACCATATATTTT
>TRBJ2-1|TRBD2|TRBV10-2|-|13
CASSGTTSGQQFF
TGCGCCAGCAGTGGGACGACTAGCGGTCAGCAGTTCTTC
>TRBJ2-6|TRBD1|TRBV27|few|17
CASTRTGWASGANVLTF
TGTGCCAGCACCCGGACAGGGTGGGCCTCTGGGGCCAACGTCCTGACTTTC
>TRBJ2-3|-|TRBV19|-|14
CASRVGASTDTQYF
TGTGCCAGTAGGGTGGGAGCGAGCACAGATACGCAGTATTTT
>TRBJ2-2|-|TRBV9|-|14
CASSVRDMTGELFF
TGTGCCAGCAGCGTACGGGACATGACCGGGGAGCTGTTTTTT
>TRBJ2-6|-|TRBV28|-|13
CATQSLGANVLTF
TGTGCCACCCAGTCCCTTGGGGCCAACGTCCTGACTTTC
>TRBJ2-3|TRBD2|TRBV4-3|-|17
CASSFDLAGVGSDTQYF
TGCGCCAGCAGCTTCGACTTAGCGGGAGTGGGGTCAGATACGCAGTATTTT
>TRBJ1-4|TRBD1|TRBV5-1|few|15
CASSPWTGPNEKLFF
TGCGCCAGCAGCCCATGGACAGGGCCCAATGAAAAACTGTTTTTT
>TRBJ2-6|-|TRBV2|-|16
CASSEGWYSGANVLTF
TGTGCCAGCAGCGAAGGGTGGTACTCTGGGGCCAACGTCCTGACTTTC
>TRBJ1-2|-|TRBV14|-|13
CASSQGTNYGYTF
TGTGCCAGCAGCCAAGGGACTAACTATGGCTACACCTTC
>TRBJ2-7|-|TRBV7-9|-|13
CASSMDTQPEQYF
TGTGCCAGCAGCATGGACACACAACCCGAGCAGTACTTC
>TRBJ1-3|-|TRBV4-1|-|19
CASSQLVVSAVFHGNTIYF
TGCGCCAGCAGCCAACTTGTCGTATCAGCGGTTTTCCATGGAAACACCATATATTTT
>TRBJ1-5|-|TRBV18|-|13
CASSLEYNQPQHF
TGTGCCAGCTCATTGGAGTACAATCAGCCCCAGCATTTT
>TRBJ1-1|-|TRBV5-6|-|17
CASSLDGTLTRNTEAFF
TGTGCCAGCAGCTTGGATGGGACGCTCACGCGGAACACTGAAGCTTTCTTT
>TRBJ2-4|-|TRBV11-2|-|17
CASRPLPGPVAKNIQYF
TGTGCCAGCAGACCTCTCCCGGGGCCCGTGGCCAAAAACATTCAGTACTTC
>TRBJ2-7|-|TRBV5-1|-|14
CASSWSARSYEQYF
TGCGCCAGCAGCTGGTCTGCGAGGTCCTACGAGCAGTACTTC
>TRBJ2-3|-|TRBV9|-|14
CASSGPALADTQYF
TGTGCCAGCAGCGGCCCTGCTTTGGCAGATACGCAGTATTTT
>TRBJ1-2|TRBD1|TRBV5-1|-|15
CASSRTDRVLVGYTF
TGCGCCAGCAGCAGGACGGACAGGGTGCTAGTGGGCTACACCTTC
>TRBJ2-7|TRBD1|TRBV15|-|17
CATSRGAAGGFNYEQYF
TGTGCCACCAGCAGAGGGGCGGCAGGGGGCTTCAACTACGAGCAGTACTTC
>TRBJ2-2|TRBD1|TRBV6-1|-|15
CASTTGQGWTGELFF
TGTGCCAGCACTACCGGACAGGGGTGGACCGGGGAGCTGTTTTTT
>TRBJ1-1|TRBD1|TRBV18|-|14
CASSRGQGHTEAFF
TGTGCCAGCTCCCGGGGACAGGGTCACACTGAAGCTTTCTTT
>TRBJ2-3|-|TRBV19|-|13
CASSIPSTDTQYF
TGTGCCAGTAGTATTCCTAGCACAGATACGCAGTATTTT
>TRBJ2-1|TRBD2|TRBV30|few|15
CAWRPFGLAGNEQFF
TGTGCCTGGAGACCCTTTGGACTAGCGGGCAATGAGCAGTTCTTC
>TRBJ2-1|TRBD1|TRBV7-3|-|15
CASSALGQGSSEQFF
TGTGCCAGCAGCGCCCTGGGACAGGGCTCAAGTGAGCAGTTCTTC
>TRBJ2-3|TRBD2|TRBV5-6|-|15
CASSFLGGSTDTQYF
TGTGCCAGCAGCTTTCTCGGGGGGAGCACAGATACGCAGTATTTT
>TRBJ1-2|-|TRBV6-5|-|13
CASSYAANYGYTF
TGTGCCAGCAGTTACGCGGCTAACTATGGCTACACCTTC
>TRBJ2-5|TRBD2|TRBV7-3|-|16
CASSHRAGAMGETQYF
TGTGCCAGCAGCCACCGGGCGGGAGCGATGGGAGAGACCCAGTACTTC
>TRBJ2-1|-|TRBV27|-|14
CASSVRGSLNEQFF
TGTGCCAGCAGTGTAAGGGGGAGCCTGAATGAGCAGTTCTTC
>TRBJ2-7|TRBD1|TRBV7-3|-|14
CASSARQGRYEQYF
TGTGCCAGCAGCGCCCGACAGGGGAGGTACGAGCAGTACTTC
>TRBJ2-7|-|TRBV28|once|14
CASSLKPSSYEQYF
TGTGCCAGCAGTTTAAAGCCTAGCTCCTACGAGCAGTACTTC
>TRBJ1-4|TRBD1|TRBV30|-|13
CAWNRGGDEKLFF
TGTGCCTGGAACCGAGGGGGCGATGAAAAACTGTTTTTT
>TRBJ2-5|TRBD1|TRBV7-7|once|17
CASSPSNPGQGRGAQYF
TGTGCTAGCAGCCCCAGCAACCCGGGACAGGGCCGAGGGGCCCAGTACTTC
>TRBJ2-7|-|TRBV11-2|-|13
CASSFSFSHEQYF
TGTGCCAGCAGCTTTTCGTTTTCCCACGAGCAGTACTTC